Sequencing of this TCR beta chain was carried out in a study of blood T cell repertoires in COVID-19. Produced via immunoSEQ multiplex PCR; TCRdb's table is partial and in-frame only. Of hundreds of thousands of clones detected, over 70% appear once; the ten largest clones hold around 9.1%. The CDR3 sequence is 15 residues long. The V end lost 0 bases, the J end lost 0 bases, and 7 bases lay between the germline ends. The germline gives CDR1 SGHKS, CDR2 YYEKEE (reference sequence). This TCR was recovered from a human donor in a cohort sampled during active COVID-19. The gene calls are TRBV5-5 and TRBJ1-5; no firm D call. The sample consisted of peripheral blood. The chain's CDR3 is CASSLGRYSNQPQHF. The CDR3 DNA sequence: TGTGCCAGCAGCTTGGGGCGGTATAGCAATCAGCCCCAGCATTTT.